This TCR beta chain was obtained from a study of glioma-infiltrating T cells after dendritic cell vaccination. On the study more broadly: Samples are from glioblastoma patients in Phase I and II dendritic cell vaccine trials. Patients received autologous tumor lysate-pulsed dendritic cell vaccination between 2003 and 2012. Autologous tumor lysate was loaded overnight onto monocyte-derived dendritic cells grown seven days with IL-4 and GM-CSF. Study-wide findings and caveats: Complete blood and tumor specimen sets were limited to few patients.

This CDR3 comprises 13 residues. Trimming at V came to 6 bases and at J to 8 bases, leaving 6 bases not matched to a gene. The germline V gene has CDR1 SQVTM and CDR2 ANQGSEA. Documented time point: after dendritic cell vaccination, including at tumor progression/relapse. Note on this clone: Its antigen is unknown.

Sequenced by immunoSEQ multiplex PCR; TCRdb stores in-frame clones only, minus some. Seen here are more than 95,000 clones, around 80% observed once, and the top ten hold about 5%. Material: blood, obtained after dendritic cell vaccination. The V call is TRBV29-1, the J call TRBJ1-4, with 10 bases aligning to TRBD1. The TCR sequence derives from a human donor with glioblastoma. CDR3 in DNA: TGCAGCGTAACCGGGACAGGGGAAGAAAAACTGTTTTTT. Protein sequence: CSVTGTGEEKLFF.